These 20 T cell receptor beta chains were sequenced from one sample in a study of identical twins. MiXCR, applied by TCRdb to the 5' RACE reads, yields one record per CDR3 protein. The sample lists roughly 240,000 distinct CDR3 sequences; around 7% were seen once. These data were also filed under a second study, of yellow fever vaccine responses in identical twins.

Sequencing was performed on memory (CD45RO+) T cells sorted from blood. The receptors derive from a woman younger than 30 in good health.

This clonotype has only a few counts. The J gene is TRBJ2-2, the V gene TRBV7-7; 10 bases agree with TRBD1. The germline CDR1 and CDR2 sequences are SSHAT and FNYEAQ (reference sequence). The CDR3 has 15 amino acids. Losses at the gene ends were 5 bases for V and 4 bases for J; bases not matched to a gene: 4. The CDR3, as DNA: TGTGCCAGCAGCCCGGGACAGGGGATCACCGGGGAGCTGTTTTTT. The encoded protein is CASSPGQGITGELFF.

The chain's CDR3 is CASSQSRTGSKETQYF. CDR3 DNA sequence: TGCGCCAGCAGCCAGTCGAGGACAGGGAGTAAGGAGACCCAGTACTTC. The chain recombines TRBV4-1 with TRBJ2-5; 8 bases are shared with TRBD1. The V gene's germline CDR1 is MGHRA and CDR2 YSYEKL. J gave up 5 bases and V 3 bases, and 11 bases lay outside the gene matches. This CDR3 contains 16 residues.

In its sample, this clonotype was seen many times. The CDR3 is CASSSPIRQNEQFF. CDR3 nucleotide sequence: TGTGCCAGCAGTTCCCCAATACGTCAAAATGAGCAGTTCTTC. The chain links TRBV28 to TRBJ2-1; D is undetermined. V gave up 4 bases and J gave up 7 bases, with 14 bases separating them. Germline V lookup: CDR1 MDHEN, CDR2 SYDVKM. The CDR3 is 14 residues long.

J is TRBJ2-3 and V is TRBV6-4, with 9 bases matching TRBD1. The germline CDR1 and CDR2 sequences are MRHNA and SNTAGT. The CDR3 totals 15 residues. After removal of 6 bases from V and 3 bases from J, the junction contained 7 bases not matched to a gene. The CDR3 region is CASRMDRGMTDTQYF. The CDR3 DNA reads as TGTGCCAGCAGGATGGACAGGGGTATGACAGATACGCAGTATTTT.

The chain is built from TRBV7-9 and TRBJ2-5; 7 nucleotides line up with TRBD2. CDR1 and CDR2 from the germline V gene are SEHNR and FQNEAQ (reference sequence). Germline trimming cut 4 bases from V and 0 bases from J; bases unmatched to any gene: 5. This CDR3 has 15 residues. CDR3 DNA sequence: TGTGCCAGCAGCTCGGGGGGAGGCCACCAAGAGACCCAGTACTTC. Protein: CASSSGGGHQETQYF.

This rearrangement joins TRBV28 to TRBJ2-2; D gene unclear. Germline CDR1 MDHEN, CDR2 SYDVKM. The length of the CDR3 is 12 residues. V was trimmed by 3 bases and J by 4 bases, leaving 3 bases between them. Here the CDR3 DNA reads TGTGCCAGCAGTTTTTTCACCGGGGAGCTGTTTTTT. Translating gives CASSFFTGELFF. The variable domain in full, completed from reference TRBV28 and TRBJ2-2, reads DVKVTQSSRYLVKRTGEKVFLECVQDMDHENMFWYRQDPGLGLRLIYFSYDVKMKEKGDIPEGYSVSREKKERFSLILESASTNQTSMYLCASSFFTGELFFGEGSRLTVL.

This clonotype has at least ten counts. The chain joins TRBV4-1 to TRBJ2-1; 10 bases agree with TRBD2. The CDR3 runs to 15 residues. Germline CDR1 MGHRA, CDR2 YSYEKL. The V gene end was trimmed by 3 bases and the J gene end by 12 bases; junction bases not matched to a gene: 11. For the CDR3, the DNA is TGCGCCAGCAGCCAGCTAGCGGGAGTAGGTGTTTGGCAGTTCTTC. Translating gives CASSQLAGVGVWQFF.

The chain links TRBV28 to TRBJ1-2; the D is unclear. Trimming removed 1 base at V and 4 bases at J, with 7 bases between. CDR3 length: 13 amino acids. The germline gives CDR1 MDHEN, CDR2 SYDVKM. The CDR3 loop is CASSLSAGYGYTF. The CDR3 DNA follows: TGTGCCAGCAGTTTATCGGCGGGCTATGGCTACACCTTC.

Ten or more counts support this clonotype. The rearrangement uses TRBV4-1 and TRBJ2-1; TRBD1 matches at 10 bases. V lost 5 bases to trimming and J lost 7 bases; unmatched junction nucleotides: 5. The germline V gene encodes CDR1 MGHRA and CDR2 YSYEKL. The CDR3 sequence is 14 residues long. The CDR3 protein is CASSSRDRGNEQFF. The CDR3, as DNA: TGCGCCAGCAGCTCACGGGACAGGGGAAATGAGCAGTTCTTC.

The V call is TRBV6-1, the J call TRBJ2-2; unclear D gene. Germline V gives CDR1 MNHNS, CDR2 SASEGT. CDR3 length: 12 amino acids. V lost 7 bases and J 3 bases, leaving 6 bases between the germline ends. The CDR3 DNA follows: TGTGCCAGCAACGAGGACACCGGGGAGCTGTTTTTT. Residues: CASNEDTGELFF.

This clonotype appeared a few times. The V call is TRBV15, the J call TRBJ1-1; D is perhaps TRBD1 (5 bases). The length of the CDR3 is 13 residues. With 6 bases removed from V and 3 bases from J, the gap between germline ends came to 11 bases. The germline gives CDR1 LNHNV, CDR2 YYDKDF (reference sequence). DNA for the CDR3: TGTGCCACCAGTCCTGGGGCGGACACTGAAGCTTTCTTT. Protein: CATSPGADTEAFF.

This clonotype was seen at least ten times. The chain couples TRBV6-1 to TRBJ2-2, with D hard to call. V was cut by 4 bases and J by 1 base, with 7 bases left in between. The CDR3 is 14 amino acids. Germline V lookup: CDR1 MNHNS, CDR2 SASEGT. CDR3 amino acids: CASSAQQNTGELFF. In DNA, the CDR3 is TGTGCCAGCAGTGCCCAGCAGAACACCGGGGAGCTGTTTTTT.

This clonotype was observed many times. The chain employs TRBV29-1 and TRBJ1-1; D is unresolved. V lost 5 bases and J 5 bases, leaving 12 bases between the germline ends. The CDR3 has 12 amino acids. CDR1 and CDR2 from the germline V gene are SQVTM and ANQGSEA. CDR3 residues: CSVNTGRTEAFF. DNA of the CDR3: TGCAGCGTTAATACCGGGAGGACTGAAGCTTTCTTT.

The chain is built from TRBV21-1 and TRBJ2-5; the listed D gene, TRBD2, was not tested against the DNA. TRBV21-1 is flagged as a pseudogene. CDR3 length: 13 amino acids. In nucleotides, the CDR3 is TGTGCCAGCAGGAAGGGGAGACAAGAGACCCAGTACTTC. Its protein is CASRKGRQETQYF.

This clonotype showed up just a few times. The J gene is TRBJ2-2, the V gene TRBV5-1; D perhaps matches TRBD2 (6 bases). The length of the CDR3 is 17 residues. Germline V gene sequence: CDR1 SGHRS, CDR2 YFSETQ. Trimming removed 4 bases at V and 5 bases at J, with 21 bases between. The CDR3 DNA sequence: TGCGCCAGCAGCAAAATTACCGTCATAAGCGGGACCGGGGAGCTGTTTTTT. Encoded protein: CASSKITVISGTGELFF.

This clonotype has only a few counts. The chain uses TRBV7-8 and TRBJ2-1, with TRBD1 as a possible D gene (6 bases). From germline, CDR1 is SGHVS and CDR2 FQNEAQ. This CDR3 spans 16 amino acids. V was cut by 1 base and J by 0 bases, with 10 bases left in between. The CDR3 bases are TGTGCCAGCAGCTTAGTGGACAGAAACTCCTACAATGAGCAGTTCTTC. Translated: CASSLVDRNSYNEQFF. The full variable domain, its missing parts supplied by reference TRBV7-8 and TRBJ2-1, is GAGVSQSPRYKVAKRGQDVALRCDPISGHVSLFWYQQALGQGPEFLTYFQNEAQLDKSGLPSDRFFAERPEGSVSTLKIQRTQQEDSAVYLCASSLVDRNSYNEQFFGPGTRLTVL.

This clonotype was found many times. The genes are TRBV20-1 and TRBJ2-5, with 8 positions matching TRBD2. The CDR3 has 16 amino acids. Per the germline V gene, CDR1 is DFQATT and CDR2 is SNEGSKA (reference sequence). J lost 5 bases, V lost 2 bases, and 13 bases had no gene match. The CDR3 DNA reads TGCAGTGCTAGACCCCTTGGTCTAGCGGGCGTCGAGACCCAGTACTTC. Residues: CSARPLGLAGVETQYF.

The rearrangement uses TRBV11-2 and TRBJ2-1, with 12 bases lining up with TRBD2. With 6 bases clipped from V and 0 bases from J, the junction kept 12 bases outside the gene matches. Germline V gene data show CDR1 as SGHAT and CDR2 as FQNNGV. There are 19 residues in the CDR3. The CDR3 sequence: CASSKPRTSGVSSYNEQFF. CDR3 nucleotides: TGTGCCAGCAGTAAGCCCCGGACTAGCGGGGTGAGCTCCTACAATGAGCAGTTCTTC.

At least ten counts were recorded for this clonotype. One end of the junction varies from germline; a read error may be responsible. The V and J genes are TRBV5-1 and TRBJ2-1, with TRBD2 matching over 13 bases. The CDR3 has 16 residues. Germline V gene sequence: CDR1 SGHRS, CDR2 YFSETQ. Here the CDR3 reads CASSLGLAGYYNEQFF. The DNA for the CDR3 is TGTGCCAGCAGCTTGGGACTAGCGGGATACTACAATGAGCAGTTCTTC.

This clonotype appeared a few times. The chain recombines TRBV20-1 with TRBJ2-7; TRBD1 matches at 9 bases. The CDR3 runs 14 residues. In germline, CDR1 is DFQATT, CDR2 SNEGSKA (reference sequence). Unmatched junction bases numbered 8, after V lost 3 bases and J lost 5 bases. In DNA form, the CDR3 reads TGCAGTGCTAGGGTAGGGACAGGGAAAGACGAGCAGTACTTC. Translated: CSARVGTGKDEQYF.